This T cell receptor (beta chain) was identified in a study of control samples from healthy donors and cancer patients. Assay: immunoSEQ multiplex PCR; the TCRdb copy retains only in-frame clones and omits some. The table shows about 73,000 clones, with roughly 92% occurring only once. This CDR3 has 15 residues. The germline V gene has CDR1 WNHNN and CDR2 SYGVQD (reference sequence). Trimming shortened V by 3 bases and J by 3 bases, and 14 bases separated the two germline ends. The sequence was obtained from a woman aged 40 to 49 in good health. The gene calls are TRBV10-1 and TRBJ1-1; D perhaps matches TRBD1 (6 bases). Source material: blood. DNA of the CDR3: TGCGCCAGCAGTGACAGGGGAGGCGCCGACACTGAAGCTTTCTTT. Translating gives CASSDRGGADTEAFF.